This note documents a single T cell receptor (beta chain) sequence. The data stem from a study of T cells in Graves' hyperthyroidism and ophthalmopathy. The CDR3 regions of TCR beta were amplified from RNA transcripts. HTBI primers were the set used in a first-round RT-PCR of the TCR CDR3. TCRdb redid the calling of the multiplex PCR reads with MiXCR, one entry per CDR3 protein. The data show about 50,000 distinct CDR3 sequences, with about 50% seen just once and approximately 13% held by the top ten. Looked up from germline, CDR1 is LNHDA and CDR2 is SQIVND (reference sequence). The CDR3 contains 13 residues. Deletions cut 4 bases from V and 2 bases from J, with 8 bases between. The study left out patients who had uncontrolled infection, other autoimmune disease, pregnancy or lactation.

This sequence was found in a woman younger than 45 with Graves' ophthalmopathy. Sequenced: blood. V and J are TRBV19 and TRBJ2-5; tentatively, D is TRBD2 (5 bases). The CDR3 reads CASSTPGQETQYF. CDR3 in DNA: TGTGCCAGTAGTACCCCGGGACAAGAGACCCAGTACTTC.